This T cell receptor (beta chain) derives from a study of vaccination effects on CD4 cells after COVID-19. Study overall: Participants were given two doses of BNT162b2 or mRNA-1273 vaccine.

General study results and limits: There was only 1 of 255 vaccine-induced clones in healthy vaccinees that cross-reacted with common cold coronaviruses.

The method was immunoSEQ multiplex PCR; TCRdb's version includes in-frame clones alone and lacks a portion of them. The sample yields 55,000 to 80,000 clones, roughly 72% seen once. Comment on this clone: Its antigen is as yet unknown.

Unmatched junction bases numbered 1, after V lost 5 bases and J lost 6 bases. The CDR3 consists of 14 residues. Germline V CDR1 and CDR2: SGHTA, FQGNSA. Before any sequencing was done, the ViraFEST assay used viral peptide pools to expand antigen-specific CD4+ T cells. CD4+ T cells were isolated after 10 days of culture. All vaccine recipients tested negative for nucleocapsid antibodies and had never contracted SARS-CoV-2 infection. Each well held a few million PBMC cultured with about 9.1 ug/ml peptides and 9.5 to 10 IU/ml IL-2. This receptor was taken from a human donor who received a COVID-19 vaccine. This rearrangement joins TRBV7-2 to TRBJ1-4; TRBD1 matches 12 bases. Sequenced here: CD4+ T cells from PBMCs cultured with HCoV-OC43 spike peptides, sampled before COVID-19 vaccination. Subset here: HCoV-OC43 spike overlapping peptide pool stimulation. The CDR3 loop reads CASSRDRGHEKLFF. The CDR3 coding sequence is TGTGCCAGCAGCCGGGACAGGGGGCATGAAAAACTGTTTTTT.